Each of the 15 T cell receptor beta chains below was sequenced from the same sample in a study of blood T cell repertoires in COVID-19. The data were produced by immunoSEQ multiplex PCR, yet TCRdb's version contains in-frame clones alone and is incomplete. Among roughly 190,000 clones listed, roughly 82% were seen once. What was sequenced was PBMCs or T cells enriched from blood (not recorded which). The receptors were sampled from a woman aged 55-75 years with acute COVID-19.

J is TRBJ1-2 and V is TRBV6-2 or TRBV6-3, with 7 bases identical to TRBD1. Looked up from germline, CDR1 is MNHEY and CDR2 is SVGEGT. The length of the CDR3 is 15 residues. The J segment lost 5 bases and the V segment lost 2 bases, leaving 8 bases of the junction unmatched. The CDR3 region is CASSYGDREVYGYTF. CDR3 nucleotide sequence: TGTGCCAGCAGTTACGGCGACAGGGAGGTATATGGCTACACCTTC.

This chain links TRBV4-2 with TRBJ2-3, with 7 nucleotides matching TRBD1. The CDR3 runs 16 residues. The V gene end was trimmed by 1 base and the J gene end by 2 bases; junction bases not matched to a gene: 6. Per the germline V gene, CDR1 is LGHNA and CDR2 is YNFKEQ. CDR3 DNA: TGTGCCAGCAGCCAAGCTGAGACAGGGACCACAGATACGCAGTATTTT. Translation: CASSQAETGTTDTQYF.

V usage is TRBV5-6 and J usage is TRBJ2-7; possibly TRBD2 for D (6 bases). V was trimmed by 5 bases and J by 2 bases, leaving 17 bases between them. The CDR3 runs 15 residues. The germline V gene encodes CDR1 SGHDT and CDR2 YYEEEE. Written as DNA, the CDR3 is TGTGCCAGCAGTCCCTACCGGGGAGGTCCCTACGAGCAGTACGTC. Amino acid sequence: CASSPYRGGPYEQYV.

This chain connects TRBV6-5 to TRBJ2-5; D is perhaps TRBD2 (7 bases). The CDR3 runs 11 residues. Germline values: CDR1 MNHEY, CDR2 SVGAGI. V shed 10 bases and J shed 5 bases, with 11 bases lying between them. This chain's CDR3 is CANREGETQYF. CDR3 DNA: TGTGCCAACAGGGAGGGGGAGACCCAGTACTTC.

V usage is TRBV5-1 and J usage is TRBJ1-1; 7 bases align to TRBD1. The CDR3 runs 14 residues. The junction had 6 bases not matched to a gene; V was cut back by 4 bases and J by 3 bases. Germline loops: CDR1 SGHRS, CDR2 YFSETQ. CDR3 in DNA: TGCGCCAGCAGCACCAGACAGGGAGACACTGAAGCTTTCTTT. Amino acids: CASSTRQGDTEAFF.

This chain connects TRBV11-3 to TRBJ2-1; 9 bases match TRBD1. This CDR3 is 12 amino acids long. The germline V gene has CDR1 SGHNT and CDR2 YENEEA. After removal of 8 bases from V and 7 bases from J, the junction contained 3 bases not matched to a gene. As DNA, the CDR3 is TGTGCCAGCGGAGGACAGGGGAATGAGCAGTTCTTC. It yields the protein CASGGQGNEQFF.

V gene TRBV29-1 combines with J gene TRBJ1-1; 10 bases match TRBD1. From germline, CDR1 is SQVTM and CDR2 ANQGSEA. Losses at the gene ends were 4 bases for V and 1 base for J; bases not matched to a gene: 12. The CDR3 runs to 17 residues. Here the CDR3 reads CSVGGTGVKGKNTEAFF. CDR3 DNA sequence: TGCAGCGTTGGGGGGACAGGGGTAAAGGGGAAGAACACTGAAGCTTTCTTT.

This clone has just a few counts. The chain combines TRBV4-3 with TRBJ1-2; 7 bases are shared with TRBD1. Per germline, CDR1 LGHNA and CDR2 YSLEER. The length of the CDR3 is 18 residues. V was clipped by 0 bases and J by 5 bases; unmatched bases: 15. The CDR3 DNA sequence: TGCGCCAGCAGCCAAGATCTCGTGGCCGGGACAGTACCTTATGGCTACACCTTC. Its protein is CASSQDLVAGTVPYGYTF.

The chain employs TRBV5-1 and TRBJ1-4, with 9 nucleotides matching TRBD1. Germline V lookup: CDR1 SGHRS, CDR2 YFSETQ. V lost 5 bases, J lost 8 bases, and 7 bases stayed unmatched. CDR3 length: 14 residues. Here the CDR3 reads CASRVGTGSEKLFF. The CDR3 region has the DNA TGCGCCAGCAGGGTGGGGACAGGGTCAGAAAAACTGTTTTTT.

In its sample, this clone was seen once. The chain has TRBV19 and TRBJ2-3; D perhaps matches TRBD2 (6 bases). The CDR3 is 15 amino acids. The germline V gene encodes CDR1 LNHDA and CDR2 SQIVND (reference sequence). Trimming stripped 5 bases from V and 0 bases from J, with 12 bases between. The CDR3 sequence is CASSGGQSSTDTQYF. CDR3 sequence (DNA): TGTGCCAGTAGTGGAGGGCAGTCTAGCACAGATACGCAGTATTTT. The full variable domain, completed using reference TRBV19 and TRBJ2-3, is DGGITQSPKYLFRKEGQNVTLSCEQNLNHDAMYWYRQDPGQGLRLIYYSQIVNDFQKGDIAEGYSVSREKKESFPLTVTSAQKNPTAFYLCASSGGQSSTDTQYFGPGTRLTVL.

This clone was seen just once. V gene TRBV6-4 combines with J gene TRBJ1-3, with no clear D. Germline V gives CDR1 MRHNA, CDR2 SNTAGT. CDR3 length: 13 amino acids. V gave up 8 bases and J gave up 0 bases, with 8 bases separating them. CDR3 region: CASYSNSGNTIYF. CDR3 coding DNA: TGTGCCAGCTACTCGAACTCTGGAAACACCATATATTTT.

The sample holds one count of this clone. This chain's CDR3 is CASSPGGRGHEQYF. CDR3 bases: TGTGCCAGCAGCCCGGGGGGCAGGGGCCACGAGCAGTACTTC. The chain combines TRBV5-4 with TRBJ2-7; TRBD2 might be the D (7 bases). CDR3 length: 14 residues. Germline V gives CDR1 SGHNT, CDR2 YYREEE (reference sequence). Trimming removed 4 bases from V and 5 bases from J, with 16 bases in between.

The V call is TRBV3-1 (or the pseudogene TRBV3-2), the J call TRBJ2-7, with TRBD1 identical over 7 bases. CDR1 is LGHDT and CDR2 is YNNKEL in the germline V gene (reference sequence). Trimming cost V 4 bases and J 4 bases; bases outside gene matches: 13. CDR3 length: 16 residues. The CDR3 here is CASSPPWDSNNYEQYV. CDR3 DNA sequence: TGTGCCAGCAGCCCCCCCTGGGACAGCAACAATTACGAGCAGTACGTC.

The CDR3 bases are TGTGCCAGCAGCCCCACAGGGGGCTCTGGAAACACCATATATTTT. It specifies CASSPTGGSGNTIYF. The rearrangement joins TRBV7-6 to TRBJ1-3, with 8 positions matching TRBD1. The CDR3 runs 15 residues. V dropped 5 bases and J dropped 0; count of bases not matched to a gene: 3. Germline values: CDR1 SGHVS, CDR2 FNYEAQ.

This clone was recorded only once. The chain is built from TRBV5-4 and TRBJ2-4; 13 bases align to TRBD2. Germline V gene sequence: CDR1 SGHNT, CDR2 YYREEE (reference sequence). The ends lost 4 bases at V and 0 bases at J; junction bases unmatched: 7. The CDR3 runs to 18 residues. Written as DNA, the CDR3 is TGTGCCAGCAGCCCAGGACTAGCGGGAGTTGCAGCCAAAAACATTCAGTACTTC. Protein product: CASSPGLAGVAAKNIQYF.